The 26 T cell receptor beta chains presented below share a single source sample, sequenced in a study of blood T cell repertoires in COVID-19. TCRdb's copy holds only in-frame clones and misses some; the assay was immunoSEQ multiplex PCR. This sample has almost 400,000 clones; over 75% occur once, and the top ten carry about 2.3%. Sequencing was performed on peripheral blood. These receptors were obtained from a woman aged 60-75 years with COVID-19, enrolled during active disease.

For this clone: The same CDR3 is also encoded by other DNA sequences in this sample. The chain links TRBV9 to TRBJ2-3; 9 bases agree with TRBD2. CDR1 and CDR2 (germline): SGDLS, YYNGEE. The CDR3 is 16 residues long. The J segment lost 1 base and the V segment lost 4 bases, leaving 7 bases of the junction unmatched. As DNA, the CDR3 is TGTGCCAGCAGCCCCGGGGCTAGCGGGGGCACAGATACGCAGTATTTT. It is translated as CASSPGASGGTDTQYF.

V gene TRBV30 combines with J gene TRBJ1-2; D possibly corresponds to TRBD1 (5 bases). The CDR3 consists of 16 residues. The germline V gene has CDR1 GTSNPN and CDR2 SVGIG (reference sequence). V lost 4 bases to trimming and J lost 4 bases, with 22 bases between them. CDR3 sequence: CAWTPQERLPSYGYTF. In DNA, the CDR3 is TGTGCCTGGACTCCACAGGAACGGCTCCCCTCCTATGGCTACACCTTC.

The chain joins TRBV19 to TRBJ2-1; D perhaps matches TRBD2 (5 bases). V was trimmed by 2 bases and J by 10 bases, leaving 15 bases between them. Per germline, CDR1 LNHDA and CDR2 SQIVND (reference sequence). This CDR3 is 14 amino acids long. In DNA form, the CDR3 reads TGTGCCAGTAGTATACGAGGGCCCCTCGGGGAGCAGTTCTTC. Amino acid sequence: CASSIRGPLGEQFF.

This rearrangement joins TRBV28 to TRBJ1-1; D gene uncertain. This CDR3 contains 13 residues. From germline, CDR1 is MDHEN and CDR2 SYDVKM. V was cut by 2 bases and J by 6 bases, with 10 bases left in between. CDR3 nucleotides: TGTGCCAGCAGTTTAATCCTATACTCTGAAGCTTTCTTT. It translates to CASSLILYSEAFF.

This chain joins TRBV6-1 and TRBJ1-2; no clear D. Germline CDR1 and CDR2: MNHNS and SASEGT. This CDR3 has 13 amino acids. With 1 base removed from V and 5 bases from J, the gap between germline ends came to 8 bases. The CDR3 loop is CASSEGVVYGYTF. The CDR3, as DNA: TGTGCCAGCAGTGAAGGAGTAGTTTATGGCTACACCTTC.

This clone was counted once. The chain has TRBV7-9 and TRBJ2-1; 7 bases are a match to TRBD1. Germline CDR1 is SEHNR and CDR2 is FQNEAQ (reference sequence). The junction had 1 base not matched to a gene; V was cut back by 1 base and J by 4 bases. The CDR3 is 14 amino acids. Written as DNA, the CDR3 is TGTGCCAGCAGCTTAGTGGGACAGTACAATGAGCAGTTCTTC. Amino acids: CASSLVGQYNEQFF.

This rearrangement joins TRBV5-1 to TRBJ2-7; D not resolved. The CDR3 has 12 residues. Germline loops: CDR1 SGHRS, CDR2 YFSETQ. Trimming cost V 0 bases and J 4 bases, with 5 bases left between them. CDR3 sequence reads: CASSLDLYEQYF. As DNA, the CDR3 is TGCGCCAGCAGCTTGGACCTATACGAGCAGTACTTC.

This chain connects TRBV19 to TRBJ1-2, with D perhaps matching TRBD1 (6 bases). Germline values: CDR1 LNHDA, CDR2 SQIVND (reference sequence). This CDR3 is built from 17 residues. The V end was cut by 6 bases, the J end by 0 bases, with 20 bases between. Here the CDR3 DNA reads TGTGCCAGTAGCCGACGCCCCGGACAGTTAGCTAACTATGGCTACACCTTC. This gives the protein CASSRRPGQLANYGYTF.

The chain recombines TRBV11-2 with TRBJ2-2, with 12 bases matching TRBD1. The CDR3 runs to 16 residues. Losses at the gene ends were 5 bases for V and 8 bases for J; bases not matched to a gene: 9. The germline V gene encodes CDR1 SGHAT and CDR2 FQNNGV. The CDR3 region is CASSLGQGALVGELFF. The CDR3, as DNA: TGTGCCAGCAGCCTGGGACAGGGGGCGTTAGTTGGGGAGCTGTTTTTT. Full variable domain (missing parts from reference TRBV11-2 and TRBJ2-2): EAGVAQSPRYKIIEKRQSVAFWCNPISGHATLYWYQQILGQGPKLLIQFQNNGVVDDSQLPKDRFSAERLKGVDSTLKIQPAKLEDSAVYLCASSLGQGALVGELFFGEGSRLTVL.

The chain is built from TRBV11-1 and TRBJ1-1; a possible D gene is TRBD1 (5 bases). CDR1 is SGHAT and CDR2 is FQDESV in the germline V gene (reference sequence). CDR3 size: 15 residues. V was trimmed by 0 bases and J by 5 bases, leaving 13 bases between them. The CDR3: CASSLARRGWTEAFF. The CDR3 coding sequence is TGTGCCAGCAGCTTAGCGCGAAGGGGCTGGACTGAAGCTTTCTTT.

The chain uses TRBV5-6 and TRBJ2-2, with D perhaps matching TRBD2 (5 bases). CDR1 is SGHDT, CDR2 YYEEEE, per germline. The CDR3 contains 17 residues. Trimming left V 3 bases short and J 3 bases short, with 18 bases between. CDR3 in DNA: TGTGCCAGCAGCTCCAGGATCTTGGCAGCGGACACCGGGGAGCTGTTTTTT. Encoded protein: CASSSRILAADTGELFF.

The genes are TRBV4-2 and TRBJ2-6, with unresolved D. The V gene lost 1 base and the J gene lost 0 bases, with 4 bases spanning the gap. Germline CDR1 and CDR2: LGHNA and YNFKEQ. The CDR3 length is 15 residues. Written as DNA, the CDR3 is TGTGCCAGCAGCCAAGTAAACTCTGGGGCCAACGTCCTGACTTTC. It encodes CASSQVNSGANVLTF.

The gene calls are TRBV30 and TRBJ1-1; the D is unclear. This CDR3 is 16 amino acids long. Looked up from germline, CDR1 is GTSNPN and CDR2 is SVGIG (reference sequence). Between the trimmed V and J ends, which lost 0 bases and 0 bases, there was a span of 14 bases. The CDR3 nucleotides read TGTGCCTGGAGTGTAAACAGCCTGAAAATGAACACTGAAGCTTTCTTT. This gives the protein CAWSVNSLKMNTEAFF.

Only one count was recorded for this clone. V gene TRBV5-6 combines with J gene TRBJ2-7; D might be TRBD2 (6 bases). This CDR3 is 14 amino acids long. V was clipped by 0 bases and J by 2 bases, with 9 bases between them. Per the germline V gene, CDR1 is SGHDT and CDR2 is YYEEEE. This CDR3 is CASSLEGRTYEQYF. DNA for the CDR3: TGTGCCAGCAGCTTGGAAGGGAGGACCTACGAGCAGTACTTC.

This clone appeared a few times. The V and J genes are TRBV5-1 and TRBJ2-7; D gene uncertain. Deletions cut 2 bases from V and 2 bases from J, with 8 bases between. Germline V CDR1 and CDR2: SGHRS, YFSETQ. This CDR3 contains 13 residues. This CDR3 is CASSFGQTYEQYF. The CDR3 coding sequence is TGCGCCAGCAGCTTTGGGCAGACCTACGAGCAGTACTTC.

This chain joins TRBV19 and TRBJ2-5, with TRBD1 matching over 7 bases. The CDR3 covers 15 residues. J lost 0 bases, V lost 7 bases, and 8 bases had no gene match. CDR1 and CDR2 (germline): LNHDA, SQIVND (reference sequence). The CDR3 region is CASNHIRGNQETQYF. CDR3 nucleotides: TGTGCCAGTAATCATATCAGGGGGAACCAAGAGACCCAGTACTTC.

The chain uses TRBV27 and TRBJ1-1, with TRBD1 identical over 10 bases. The V segment lost 5 bases and the J segment 5 bases; nucleotides outside the gene matches: 8. CDR3 size: 15 residues. Germline assignment: CDR1 MNHEY and CDR2 SMNVEV (reference sequence). The CDR3 bases are TGTGCCAGCAGTCCTCAAAGGACAGGGGGAACTGAAGCTTTCTTT. It is translated as CASSPQRTGGTEAFF.

This sequence joins TRBV9 and TRBJ1-2; TRBD1 might be the D (6 bases). Germline loops: CDR1 SGDLS, CDR2 YYNGEE. V was clipped by 4 bases and J by 4 bases, with 14 bases between them. The CDR3 covers 14 residues. The CDR3 coding sequence is TGTGCCAGCAGCACCGAGGGGGGGCTCTATGGCTACACCTTC. It translates to CASSTEGGLYGYTF.

The chain carries TRBV6-5 and TRBJ2-3; the match to TRBD2 covers 8 bases. Trimming took 4 bases from V and 1 from J; bases not matched to a gene: 7. This CDR3 spans 16 amino acids. Germline CDR1 MNHEY, CDR2 SVGAGI. CDR3 residues: CASSSLAGGGTDTQYF. The CDR3 DNA sequence: TGTGCCAGCAGTTCACTGGCGGGAGGCGGCACAGATACGCAGTATTTT.

The V and J genes are TRBV30 and TRBJ1-5; a possible D gene is TRBD1 (5 bases). V was cut by 3 bases and J by 0 bases, with 9 bases left in between. The CDR3 covers 14 residues. CDR1 and CDR2 (germline): GTSNPN, SVGIG (reference sequence). The CDR3 DNA sequence: TGTGCCTGGAGCGTTACAGGTAGCAATCAGCCCCAGCATTTT. Its protein product is CAWSVTGSNQPQHF.

The chain couples TRBV18 to TRBJ1-2, with TRBD1 as a possible D gene (5 bases). This CDR3 spans 13 amino acids. The germline V gene encodes CDR1 KGHSH and CDR2 LQKENI. V was trimmed by 2 bases and J by 3 bases, leaving 7 bases between them. The CDR3: CASSPGDYYGYTF. The CDR3 nucleotides read TGTGCCAGCTCACCAGGGGACTACTATGGCTACACCTTC.

The rearrangement joins TRBV19 to TRBJ2-5; D unclear. Germline-derived CDR1 and CDR2 are LNHDA and SQIVND (reference sequence). The CDR3 sequence is 12 residues long. Trimming cost V 6 bases and J 5 bases, with 10 bases left between them. CDR3 amino acids: CASSRHGETQYF. As DNA, the CDR3 is TGTGCCAGTAGCCGGCACGGGGAGACCCAGTACTTC.

The rearrangement links TRBV6-5 to TRBJ1-1, with D unclear. The germline gives CDR1 MNHEY, CDR2 SVGAGI. The V and J ends lost 6 bases and 5 bases respectively, with 16 bases between them. The CDR3 has 14 residues. CDR3 protein: CASRTGTPGTEAFF. CDR3 sequence (DNA): TGTGCCAGCAGGACGGGCACCCCGGGAACTGAAGCTTTCTTT.

The chain combines TRBV7-3 with TRBJ2-5; 10 bases fit TRBD1. This CDR3 has 15 amino acids. Germline V gene lookup returns CDR1 SGHTA and CDR2 FQGTGA. J gave up 1 base and V 5 bases, and 4 bases lay outside the gene matches. CDR3 bases: TGTGCCAGCAGCCCCCGACAGGGGGCCCAAGAGACCCAGTACTTC. Translating gives CASSPRQGAQETQYF.

This rearrangement joins TRBV18 to TRBJ2-7; weak D call: TRBD2 (6 bases). The CDR3 covers 14 residues. Germline assignment: CDR1 KGHSH and CDR2 LQKENI. Trimming pared 3 bases from V and 5 bases from J, leaving 14 bases between. The CDR3: CASSPPPGVNEQYF. CDR3 DNA: TGTGCCAGCTCACCCCCACCGGGGGTCAACGAGCAGTACTTC.

This clone was counted only a few times. This chain connects TRBV4-1 to TRBJ1-1; D is perhaps TRBD1 (5 bases). Deletions cut 5 bases from V and 6 bases from J, with 16 bases between. The germline CDR1 and CDR2 sequences are MGHRA and YSYEKL. This CDR3 region has 14 residues. CDR3 protein: CASSSQGAVAEAFF. CDR3 nucleotide sequence: TGCGCCAGCAGCTCTCAGGGTGCCGTCGCTGAAGCTTTCTTT.